This entry lists 18 T cell receptor beta chains sequenced from one sample in a study of glioma-infiltrating T cells. TCR alpha and beta CDR3 regions were amplified from RNA using iRepertoire nested multiplex PCR. MiXCR, run by TCRdb on the multiplex PCR reads, gives a single entry per CDR3 protein. The data contain tens of thousands of distinct CDR3 sequences, 23% of them singletons. The source material was glioma tissue, nonneoplastic brain tissue, or PBMCs (not recorded which). These receptors were taken from a human donor with low-grade glioma or glioblastoma, undergoing nonglioma brain surgery, or in good health (not recorded which).

This clonotype was counted at least ten times. V gene TRBV2 combines with J gene TRBJ1-5; D not resolved. V gave up 3 bases and J gave up 7 bases, with 10 bases separating them. CDR1 and CDR2 (germline): SNHLY, FYNNEI. The CDR3 sequence is 13 residues long. The DNA of the CDR3 is TGTGCCAGCAGTGACCGGGATTGGCAGCCCCAGCATTTT. Translating gives CASSDRDWQPQHF.

The chain uses TRBV7-9 and TRBJ1-2; D is perhaps TRBD1 (6 bases). CDR1 and CDR2 (germline): SEHNR, FQNEAQ (reference sequence). The CDR3 contains 15 residues. Trimming shortened V by 0 bases and J by 8 bases, and 16 bases separated the two germline ends. CDR3 in DNA: TGTGCCAGCAGCTTAGCCTTGGACGGACAGAACGGCTACACCTTC. This encodes CASSLALDGQNGYTF.

Ten or more counts support this clonotype. The J gene is TRBJ2-1, the V gene TRBV7-8; 11 nucleotides agree with TRBD2. The V gene end was trimmed by 4 bases and the J gene end by 4 bases; junction bases not matched to a gene: 6. Germline V gene data show CDR1 as SGHVS and CDR2 as FQNEAQ. The CDR3 is 16 residues long. CDR3 loop: CASSSPGLAAYNEQFF. The CDR3 region has the DNA TGTGCCAGCAGCTCCCCGGGACTAGCGGCATACAATGAGCAGTTCTTC.

As concerns this clonotype: This may be a read error: a much more frequent sequence differs by one nucleotide. V and J are TRBV5-4 and TRBJ2-1; 7 bases agree with TRBD2. This CDR3 has 15 amino acids. In germline, CDR1 is SGHNT, CDR2 YYREEE (reference sequence). The CDR3 reads CASSSGLGPPNERFF. The CDR3 nucleotides are TGTGCCAGCAGCTCCGGACTAGGTCCCCCCAATGAGCGGTTCTTC.

The chain employs TRBV10-2 and TRBJ2-7; possibly TRBD2 for D (6 bases). The CDR3 contains 16 residues. V shed 2 bases and J shed 2 bases, with 16 bases lying between them. CDR1 is WSHSY and CDR2 is SAAADI in the germline V gene. CDR3 DNA sequence: TGCGCCAGCAGTGAGATTTGGGACTCCCTACCCTACGAGCAGTACTTC. It yields the protein CASSEIWDSLPYEQYF.

Ten or more counts support this clonotype. The chain has TRBV2 and TRBJ2-1; maybe TRBD1 (5 bases). Germline CDR1 and CDR2: SNHLY and FYNNEI. The V end was cut by 2 bases, the J end by 13 bases, with 15 bases between. This CDR3 has 13 residues. The CDR3 sequence is CASSEYVGLGQFF. The CDR3, as DNA: TGTGCCAGCAGTGAATATGTGGGGCTTGGTCAGTTCTTC.

This clonotype was counted ten times or more. The rearrangement links TRBV19 to TRBJ1-5; D gene unclear. In germline, CDR1 is LNHDA, CDR2 SQIVND (reference sequence). The CDR3 totals 14 residues. The V gene lost 3 bases and the J gene lost 0 bases, with 6 bases spanning the gap. The CDR3 protein is CASSIRDSNQPQHF. As DNA, the CDR3 is TGTGCCAGTAGTATTCGGGATAGCAATCAGCCCCAGCATTTT.

The rearrangement uses TRBV2 and TRBJ2-3; 8 bases align to TRBD1. Germline V lookup: CDR1 SNHLY, CDR2 FYNNEI. Trimming at V came to 1 base and at J to 5 bases, leaving 5 bases not matched to a gene. The CDR3 spans 15 residues. This CDR3 is CASSEDGTGKDTQYF. In nucleotides, the CDR3 is TGTGCCAGCAGTGAAGATGGGACAGGAAAAGATACGCAGTATTTT.

This clonotype has at least ten counts. This chain uses TRBV3-1 with TRBJ2-3, with 8 positions matching TRBD1. Germline V CDR1 and CDR2: LGHDT, YNNKEL (reference sequence). V shed 4 bases and J 4 bases; nucleotides not matched to a gene: 4. This CDR3 comprises 14 residues. CDR3: CASSPRTGPDTQYF. CDR3 bases: TGTGCCAGCAGCCCTCGGACAGGGCCAGATACGCAGTATTTT.

This clonotype was found once. This sequence joins TRBV5-4 and TRBJ1-1; possibly TRBD1 for D (5 bases). The length of the CDR3 is 14 residues. Trimming pared 0 bases from V and 6 bases from J, leaving 12 bases between. Germline V lookup: CDR1 SGHNT, CDR2 YYREEE (reference sequence). The CDR3 spells CASSLVAGKPEAFF. As DNA, the CDR3 is TGTGCCAGCAGCTTGGTGGCAGGGAAGCCTGAAGCTTTCTTT.

This clonotype occurred many times. The V gene is TRBV7-2, the J gene TRBJ1-2; D remains unclear. This CDR3 is 12 amino acids long. In germline, CDR1 is SGHTA, CDR2 FQGNSA. The V gene lost 3 bases and the J gene lost 5 bases, with 7 bases spanning the gap. The CDR3 spells CASSLPSYGYTF. CDR3 DNA: TGTGCCAGCAGCTTGCCGTCTTATGGCTACACCTTC.

At least ten counts were recorded for this clonotype. This sequence joins TRBV6-1 and TRBJ2-1; perhaps TRBD2 as D (6 bases). The CDR3 covers 13 residues. Germline V gene sequence: CDR1 MNHNS, CDR2 SASEGT. The V and J ends lost 7 bases and 10 bases respectively, with 17 bases between them. The CDR3 DNA is TGTGCCAGCACCTCCGGGACTCCCCCCGAGCAGTTCTTC. The encoded protein is CASTSGTPPEQFF.

This clonotype showed up many times. V and J are TRBV6-1 and TRBJ1-2; 9 bases fit TRBD1. The CDR3 extends over 15 amino acids. CDR1 and CDR2 (germline): MNHNS, SASEGT. The J segment lost 7 bases and the V segment lost 5 bases, leaving 11 bases of the junction unmatched. CDR3 loop: CASSNSGTGYRGYTF. The CDR3 nucleotides read TGTGCCAGCAGTAACTCCGGGACAGGGTATCGTGGCTACACCTTC.

At least ten counts were recorded for this clonotype. CDR3: CASSLIQGAGEKLFF. For the CDR3, the DNA is TGTGCCAGCAGCTTGATTCAGGGGGCCGGCGAAAAACTGTTTTTT. The J gene is TRBJ1-4, the V gene TRBV7-2; TRBD1 matches at 8 bases. The CDR3 has 15 amino acids. Germline lookup yields CDR1 SGHTA and CDR2 FQGNSA. Germline trimming cut 3 bases from V and 8 bases from J; bases unmatched to any gene: 8.

In this sample, this clonotype turned up many times. The rearrangement uses TRBV11-2 and TRBJ1-6, with D maybe TRBD1 (5 bases). The V gene's germline CDR1 is SGHAT and CDR2 FQNNGV. There are 14 residues in the CDR3. V gave up 5 bases and J gave up 5 bases, with 10 bases separating them. The CDR3 nucleotides are TGTGCCAGCAGCCGACAGCCAGATAATTCACCCCTCCACTTT. It specifies CASSRQPDNSPLHF.

This clonotype was seen a handful of times. This chain joins TRBV11-2 and TRBJ1-2; 8 bases align to TRBD1. CDR3 length equals 12 residues. Germline CDR1 is SGHAT and CDR2 is FQNNGV. J lost 5 bases, V lost 5 bases, and 1 base had no gene match. CDR3 nucleotides: TGTGCCAGCAGCCGACAGGGGTATGGCTACACCTTC. It codes for CASSRQGYGYTF.

This clonotype was observed at least ten times. V and J are TRBV2 and TRBJ1-2; D remains unclear. Germline V lookup: CDR1 SNHLY, CDR2 FYNNEI. The V end was cut by 4 bases, the J end by 4 bases, with 10 bases between. This CDR3 region has 13 residues. CDR3 bases: TGTGCCAGCAGTGTCGGGGTGACCTATGGCTACACCTTC. Protein product: CASSVGVTYGYTF.

As concerns this clonotype: A much larger clone is a single base away; this may be a read error. The V and J genes are TRBV6-1 and TRBJ2-7; TRBD1 agrees at 10 bases. The germline CDR1 and CDR2 sequences are MNHNS and SASEGT. J lost 2 bases, V lost 5 bases, and 6 bases had no gene match. The CDR3 extends over 15 amino acids. The CDR3 loop is CASSSGTGVAYEQYF. For the CDR3, the DNA is TGTGCCAGCAGTTCCGGGACAGGGGTGGCCTACGAGCAGTACTTC.